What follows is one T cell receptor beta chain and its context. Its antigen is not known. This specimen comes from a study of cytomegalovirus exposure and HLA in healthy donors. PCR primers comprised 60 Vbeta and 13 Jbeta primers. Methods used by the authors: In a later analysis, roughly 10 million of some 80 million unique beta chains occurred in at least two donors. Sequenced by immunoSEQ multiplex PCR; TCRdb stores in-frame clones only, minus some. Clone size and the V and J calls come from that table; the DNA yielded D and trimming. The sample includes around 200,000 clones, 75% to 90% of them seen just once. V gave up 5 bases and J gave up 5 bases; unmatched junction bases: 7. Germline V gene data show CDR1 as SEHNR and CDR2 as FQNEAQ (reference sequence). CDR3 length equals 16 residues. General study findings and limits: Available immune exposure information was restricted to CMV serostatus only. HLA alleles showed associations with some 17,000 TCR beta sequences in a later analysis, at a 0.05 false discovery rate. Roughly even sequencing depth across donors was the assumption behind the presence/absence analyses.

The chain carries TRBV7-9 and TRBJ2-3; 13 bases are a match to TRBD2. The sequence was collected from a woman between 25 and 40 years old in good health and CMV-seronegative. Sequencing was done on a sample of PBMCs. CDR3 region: CASSPGTSGMGDTQYF. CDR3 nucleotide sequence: TGTGCCAGCAGCCCTGGGACTAGCGGGATGGGAGATACGCAGTATTTT.